This T cell receptor beta chain was captured in a study of blood T cell repertoires in COVID-19. Across the study: Donors in the United States, Italy and Spain gave samples during acute or convalescent COVID-19. The cDNA or gDNA used as material had been derived from T cells, B-cell-depleted T cells, or PBMCs.

In the original workflow: Reference gene primer amplification in the assay estimated nucleated cell counts. Sequenced by immunoSEQ multiplex PCR; TCRdb stores in-frame clones only, minus some. V and J calls and clone size are as listed in that table; D and trimming were resolved from the DNA. The sample consists of roughly 150,000 clones, approximately 90% of them appearing once. This clone was detected only a few times. The clonotype was recovered from a man aged 45-60 years who had recovered from COVID-19. The material sequenced was peripheral blood.

CDR3 sequence reads: CASSQPGLQEQFF. CDR3 in DNA: TGCGCCAGCAGCCAGCCGGGACTACAGGAGCAGTTCTTC. The chain couples TRBV4-1 to TRBJ2-1, with 7 positions matching TRBD2. The V segment lost 3 bases and the J segment 10 bases; nucleotides outside the gene matches: 6. The CDR3 is made up of 13 amino acids. Per the germline V gene, CDR1 is MGHRA and CDR2 is YSYEKL.